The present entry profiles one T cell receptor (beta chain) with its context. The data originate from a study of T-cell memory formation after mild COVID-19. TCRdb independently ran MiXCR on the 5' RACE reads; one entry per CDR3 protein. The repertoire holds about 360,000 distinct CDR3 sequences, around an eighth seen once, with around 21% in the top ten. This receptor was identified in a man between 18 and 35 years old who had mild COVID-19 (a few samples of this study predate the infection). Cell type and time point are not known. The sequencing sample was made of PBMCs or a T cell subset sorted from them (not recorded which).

The CDR3 sequence is CASSLLDRAPDTQYF. The CDR3 DNA is TGTGCCAGCAGCTTGTTGGATAGGGCACCAGATACGCAGTATTTT. The chain couples TRBV5-4 to TRBJ2-3; the D is unclear. Germline CDR1 reads SGHNT; CDR2 reads YYREEE (reference sequence). With 1 base removed from V and 4 bases from J, the gap between germline ends came to 13 bases. The CDR3 extends over 15 amino acids.